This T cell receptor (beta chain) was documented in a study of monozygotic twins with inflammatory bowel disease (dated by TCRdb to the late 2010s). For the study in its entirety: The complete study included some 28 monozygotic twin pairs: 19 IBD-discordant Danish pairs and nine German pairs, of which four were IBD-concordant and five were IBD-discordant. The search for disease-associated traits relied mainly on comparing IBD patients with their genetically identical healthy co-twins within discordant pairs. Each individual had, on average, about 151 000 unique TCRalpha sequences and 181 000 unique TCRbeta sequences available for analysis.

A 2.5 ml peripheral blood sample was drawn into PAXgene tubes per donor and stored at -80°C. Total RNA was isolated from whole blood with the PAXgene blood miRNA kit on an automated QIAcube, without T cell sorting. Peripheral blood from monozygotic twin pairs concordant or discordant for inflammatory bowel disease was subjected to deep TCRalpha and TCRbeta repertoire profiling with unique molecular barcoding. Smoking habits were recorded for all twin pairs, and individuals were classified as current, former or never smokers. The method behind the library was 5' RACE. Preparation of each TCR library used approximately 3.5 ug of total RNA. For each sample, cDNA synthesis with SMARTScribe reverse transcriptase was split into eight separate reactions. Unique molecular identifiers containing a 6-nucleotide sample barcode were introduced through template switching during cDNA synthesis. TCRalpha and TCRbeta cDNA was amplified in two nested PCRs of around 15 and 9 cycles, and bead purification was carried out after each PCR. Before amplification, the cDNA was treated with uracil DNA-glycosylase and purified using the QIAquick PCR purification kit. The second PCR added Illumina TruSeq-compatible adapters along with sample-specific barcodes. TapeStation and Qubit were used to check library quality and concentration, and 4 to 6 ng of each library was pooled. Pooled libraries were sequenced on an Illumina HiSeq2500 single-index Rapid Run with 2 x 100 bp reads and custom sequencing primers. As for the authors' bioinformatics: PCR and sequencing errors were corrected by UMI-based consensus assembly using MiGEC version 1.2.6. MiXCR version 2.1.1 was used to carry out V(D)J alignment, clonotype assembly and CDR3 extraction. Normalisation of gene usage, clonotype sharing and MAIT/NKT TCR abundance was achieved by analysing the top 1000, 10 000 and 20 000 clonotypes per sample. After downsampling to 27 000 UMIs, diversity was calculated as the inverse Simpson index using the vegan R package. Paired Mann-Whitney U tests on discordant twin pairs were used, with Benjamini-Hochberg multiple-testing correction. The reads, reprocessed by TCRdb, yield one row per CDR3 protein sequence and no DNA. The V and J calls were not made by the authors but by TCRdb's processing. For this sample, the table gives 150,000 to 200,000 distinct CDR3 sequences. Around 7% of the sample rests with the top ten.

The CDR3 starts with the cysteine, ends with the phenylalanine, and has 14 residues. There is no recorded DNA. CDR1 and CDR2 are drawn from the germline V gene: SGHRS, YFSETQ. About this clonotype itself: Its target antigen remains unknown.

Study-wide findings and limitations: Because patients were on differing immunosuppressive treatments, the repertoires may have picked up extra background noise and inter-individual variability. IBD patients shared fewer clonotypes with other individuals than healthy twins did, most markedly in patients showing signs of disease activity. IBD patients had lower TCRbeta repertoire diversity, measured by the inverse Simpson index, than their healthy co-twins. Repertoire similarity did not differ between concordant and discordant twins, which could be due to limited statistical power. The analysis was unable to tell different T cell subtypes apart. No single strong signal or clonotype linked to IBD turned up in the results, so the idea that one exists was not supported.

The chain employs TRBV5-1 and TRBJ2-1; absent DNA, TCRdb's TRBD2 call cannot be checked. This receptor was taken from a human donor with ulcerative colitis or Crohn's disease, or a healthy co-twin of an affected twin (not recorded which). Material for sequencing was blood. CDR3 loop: CASSSFGPYNEQFF.